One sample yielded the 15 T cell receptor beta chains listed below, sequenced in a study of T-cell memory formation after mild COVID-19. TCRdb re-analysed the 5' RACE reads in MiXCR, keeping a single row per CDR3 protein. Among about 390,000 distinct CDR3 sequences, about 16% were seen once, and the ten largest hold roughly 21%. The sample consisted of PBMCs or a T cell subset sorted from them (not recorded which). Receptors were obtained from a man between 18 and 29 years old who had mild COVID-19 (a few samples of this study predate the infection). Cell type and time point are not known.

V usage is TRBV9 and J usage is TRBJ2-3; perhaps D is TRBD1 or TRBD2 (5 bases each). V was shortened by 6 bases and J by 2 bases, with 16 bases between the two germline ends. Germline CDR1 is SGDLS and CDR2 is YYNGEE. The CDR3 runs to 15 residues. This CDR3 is CASNPDGAPTDTQYF. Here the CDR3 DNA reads TGTGCCAGCAACCCCGACGGGGCGCCCACAGATACGCAGTATTTT.

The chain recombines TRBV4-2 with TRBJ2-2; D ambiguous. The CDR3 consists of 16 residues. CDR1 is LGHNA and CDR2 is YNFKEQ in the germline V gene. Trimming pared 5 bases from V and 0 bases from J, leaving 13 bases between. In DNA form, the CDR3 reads TGTGCCAGCAGCTCAACGAGACAAACGAACACCGGGGAGCTGTTTTTT. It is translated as CASSSTRQTNTGELFF.

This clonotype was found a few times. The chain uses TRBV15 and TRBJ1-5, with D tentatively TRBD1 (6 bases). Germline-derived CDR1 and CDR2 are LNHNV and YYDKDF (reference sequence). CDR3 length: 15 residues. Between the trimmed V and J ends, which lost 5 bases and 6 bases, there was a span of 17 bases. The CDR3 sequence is CATSLTRGGGQPQHF. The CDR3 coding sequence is TGTGCCACCAGCTTAACCAGGGGAGGGGGTCAGCCCCAGCATTTT.

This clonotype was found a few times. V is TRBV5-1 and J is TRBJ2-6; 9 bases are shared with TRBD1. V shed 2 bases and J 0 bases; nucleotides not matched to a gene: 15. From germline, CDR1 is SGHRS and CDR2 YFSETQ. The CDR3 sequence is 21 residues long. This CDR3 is CASSFPGQGNPSLSGANVLTF. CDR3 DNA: TGCGCCAGCAGCTTTCCGGGACAGGGTAACCCCTCCCTCTCTGGGGCCAACGTCCTGACTTTC.

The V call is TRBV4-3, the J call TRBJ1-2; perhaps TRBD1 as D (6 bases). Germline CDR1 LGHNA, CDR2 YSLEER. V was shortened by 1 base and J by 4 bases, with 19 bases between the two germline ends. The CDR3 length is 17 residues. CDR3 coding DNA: TGCGCCAGCAGCCAAGTATCGGGGACACCCTTGAGCTATGGCTACACCTTC. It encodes CASSQVSGTPLSYGYTF.

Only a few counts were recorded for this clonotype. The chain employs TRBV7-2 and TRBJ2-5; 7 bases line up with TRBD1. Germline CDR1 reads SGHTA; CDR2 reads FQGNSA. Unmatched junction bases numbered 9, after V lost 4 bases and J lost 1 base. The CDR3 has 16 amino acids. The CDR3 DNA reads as TGTGCCAGCAGCTCTGGACAGGCCCACTTCCAAGAGACCCAGTACTTC. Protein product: CASSSGQAHFQETQYF.

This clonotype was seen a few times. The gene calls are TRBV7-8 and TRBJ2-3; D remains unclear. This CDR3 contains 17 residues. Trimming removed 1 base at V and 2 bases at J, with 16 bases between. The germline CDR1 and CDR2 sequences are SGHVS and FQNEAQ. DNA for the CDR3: TGTGCCAGCAGCTTAGTTGGTCGGCTACTGATCACAGATACGCAGTATTTT. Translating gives CASSLVGRLLITDTQYF.

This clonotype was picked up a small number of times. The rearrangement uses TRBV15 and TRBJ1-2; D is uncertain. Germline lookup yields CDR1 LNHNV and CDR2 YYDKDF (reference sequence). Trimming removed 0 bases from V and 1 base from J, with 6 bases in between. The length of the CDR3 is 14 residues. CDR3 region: CATSRDYNNYGYTF. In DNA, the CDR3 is TGTGCCACCAGCAGAGATTACAATAACTATGGCTACACCTTC.

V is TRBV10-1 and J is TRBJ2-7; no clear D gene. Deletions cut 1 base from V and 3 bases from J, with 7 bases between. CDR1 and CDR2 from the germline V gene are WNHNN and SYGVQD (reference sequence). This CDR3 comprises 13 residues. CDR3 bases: TGCGCCAGCAGTGAGTTTTTAGACTACGAGCAGTACTTC. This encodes CASSEFLDYEQYF.

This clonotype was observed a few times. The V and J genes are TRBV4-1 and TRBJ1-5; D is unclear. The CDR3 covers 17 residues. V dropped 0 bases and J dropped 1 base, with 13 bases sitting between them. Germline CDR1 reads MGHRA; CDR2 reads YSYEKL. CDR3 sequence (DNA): TGCGCCAGCAGCCAAGAAGTCCCGGCTGGAAGCAATCAGCCCCAGCATTTT. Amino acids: CASSQEVPAGSNQPQHF.

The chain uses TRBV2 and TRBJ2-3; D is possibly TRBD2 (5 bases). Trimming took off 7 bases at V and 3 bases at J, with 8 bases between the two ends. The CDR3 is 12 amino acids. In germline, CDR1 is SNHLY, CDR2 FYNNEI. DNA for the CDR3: TGTGCCAGCATCGAGGGTACAGATACGCAGTATTTT. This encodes CASIEGTDTQYF.

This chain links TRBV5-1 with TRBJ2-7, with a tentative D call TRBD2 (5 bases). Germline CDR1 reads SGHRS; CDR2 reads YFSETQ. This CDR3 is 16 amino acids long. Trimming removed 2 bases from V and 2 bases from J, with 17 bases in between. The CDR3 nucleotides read TGCGCCAGCAGCTTCGGTTCCGGAGGTACGACCTACGAGCAGTACTTC. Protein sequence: CASSFGSGGTTYEQYF.

CDR3 residues: CASSQYRGNTGELFF. CDR3 coding DNA: TGCGCCAGCAGCCAGTACAGGGGGAACACCGGGGAGCTGTTTTTT. This rearrangement joins TRBV5-1 to TRBJ2-2, with 7 bases matching TRBD1. Germline loops: CDR1 SGHRS, CDR2 YFSETQ. The CDR3 spans 15 residues. V was clipped by 4 bases and J by 1 base; unmatched bases: 4.

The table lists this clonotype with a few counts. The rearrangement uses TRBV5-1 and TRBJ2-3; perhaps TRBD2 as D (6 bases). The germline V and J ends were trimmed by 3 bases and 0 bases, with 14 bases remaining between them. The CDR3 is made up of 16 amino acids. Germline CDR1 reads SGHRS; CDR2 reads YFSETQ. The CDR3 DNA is TGCGCCAGCAGCTCGATCACGGGAGATAGCACAGATACGCAGTATTTT. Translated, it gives CASSSITGDSTDTQYF. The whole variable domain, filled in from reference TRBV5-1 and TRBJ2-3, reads KAGVTQTPRYLIKTRGQQVTLSCSPISGHRSVSWYQQTPGQGLQFLFEYFSETQRNKGNFPGRFSGRQFSNSRSEMNVSTLELGDSALYLCASSSITGDSTDTQYFGPGTRLTVL.

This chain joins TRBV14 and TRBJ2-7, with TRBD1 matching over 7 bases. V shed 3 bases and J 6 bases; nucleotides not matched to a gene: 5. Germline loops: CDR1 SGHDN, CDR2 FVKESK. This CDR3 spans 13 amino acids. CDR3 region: CASSHLRTGEQYV. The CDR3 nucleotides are TGTGCCAGCAGCCACCTGAGGACAGGCGAGCAGTACGTC.